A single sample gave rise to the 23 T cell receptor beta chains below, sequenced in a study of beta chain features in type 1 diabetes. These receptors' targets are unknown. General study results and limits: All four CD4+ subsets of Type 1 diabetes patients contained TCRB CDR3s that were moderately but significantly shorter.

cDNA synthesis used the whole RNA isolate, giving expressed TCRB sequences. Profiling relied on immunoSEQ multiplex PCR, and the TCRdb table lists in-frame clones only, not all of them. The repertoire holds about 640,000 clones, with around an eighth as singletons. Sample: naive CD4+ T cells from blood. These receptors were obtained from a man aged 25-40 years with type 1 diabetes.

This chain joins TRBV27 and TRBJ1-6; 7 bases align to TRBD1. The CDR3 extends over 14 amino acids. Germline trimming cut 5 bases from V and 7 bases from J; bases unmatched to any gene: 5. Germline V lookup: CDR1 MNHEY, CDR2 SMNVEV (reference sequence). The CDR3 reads CASSLRTGNSPLHF. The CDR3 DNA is TGTGCCAGCAGTCTACGGACAGGCAATTCACCCCTCCACTTT.

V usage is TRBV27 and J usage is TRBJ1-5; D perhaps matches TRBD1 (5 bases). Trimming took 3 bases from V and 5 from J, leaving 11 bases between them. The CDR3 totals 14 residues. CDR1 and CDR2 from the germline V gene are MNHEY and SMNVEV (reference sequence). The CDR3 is CASSLWQGDQPQHF. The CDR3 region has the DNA TGTGCCAGCAGTTTGTGGCAGGGTGATCAGCCCCAGCATTTT.

This CDR3 reads CASSPMTGYQETQYF. The CDR3 DNA reads as TGTGCCAGCTCACCAATGACAGGATATCAAGAGACCCAGTACTTC. The chain combines TRBV18 with TRBJ2-5; a weak D match, TRBD1 (6 bases). CDR1 is KGHSH, CDR2 LQKENI, per germline. This CDR3 has 15 residues. Between the trimmed V and J ends, which lost 2 bases and 2 bases, there was a span of 12 bases.

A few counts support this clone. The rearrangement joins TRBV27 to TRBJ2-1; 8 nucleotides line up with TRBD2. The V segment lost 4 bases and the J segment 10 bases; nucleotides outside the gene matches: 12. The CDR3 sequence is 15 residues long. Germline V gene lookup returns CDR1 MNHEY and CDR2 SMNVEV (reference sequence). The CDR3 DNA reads TGTGCCAGCAGTTCCTACCGACTAGCGCGGGGCGAGCAGTTCTTC. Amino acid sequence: CASSSYRLARGEQFF.

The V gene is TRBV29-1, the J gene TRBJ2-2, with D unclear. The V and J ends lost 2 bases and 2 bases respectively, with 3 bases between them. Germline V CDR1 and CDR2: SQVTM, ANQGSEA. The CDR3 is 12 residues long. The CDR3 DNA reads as TGCAGCGTTGAAAAAAACACCGGGGAGCTGTTTTTT. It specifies CSVEKNTGELFF.

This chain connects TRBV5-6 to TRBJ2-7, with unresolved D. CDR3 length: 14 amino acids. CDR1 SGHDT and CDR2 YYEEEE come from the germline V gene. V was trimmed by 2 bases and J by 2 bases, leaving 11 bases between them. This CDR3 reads CASSFNTPTYEQYF. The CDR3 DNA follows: TGTGCCAGCAGCTTCAACACCCCAACCTACGAGCAGTACTTC.

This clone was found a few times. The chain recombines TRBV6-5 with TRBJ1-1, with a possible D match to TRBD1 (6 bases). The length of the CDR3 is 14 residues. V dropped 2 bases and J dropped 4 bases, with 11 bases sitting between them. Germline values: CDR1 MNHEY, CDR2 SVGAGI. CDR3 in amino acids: CASSYQGRSTEAFF. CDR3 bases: TGTGCCAGCAGTTACCAGGGGCGGAGCACTGAAGCTTTCTTT.

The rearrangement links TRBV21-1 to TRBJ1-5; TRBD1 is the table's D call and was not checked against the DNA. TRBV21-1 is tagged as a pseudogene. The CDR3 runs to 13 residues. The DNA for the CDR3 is TGTGCCAGCAGCATGACAACCAATCAGCCCCAGCATTTT. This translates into CASSMTTNQPQHF.

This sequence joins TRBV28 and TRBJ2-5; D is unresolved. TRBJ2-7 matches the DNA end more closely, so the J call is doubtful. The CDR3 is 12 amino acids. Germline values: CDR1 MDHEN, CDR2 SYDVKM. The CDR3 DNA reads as TGTGCCAGCAGTTCCCGCCTCTACGAGCAGTACTTC. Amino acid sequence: CASSSRLYEQYF.

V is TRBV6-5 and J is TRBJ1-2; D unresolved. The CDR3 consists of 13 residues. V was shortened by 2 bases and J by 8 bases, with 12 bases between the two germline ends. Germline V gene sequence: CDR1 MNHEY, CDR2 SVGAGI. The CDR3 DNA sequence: TGTGCCAGCAGTTACGACGGCCGTCGGGGCTACACCTTC. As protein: CASSYDGRRGYTF.

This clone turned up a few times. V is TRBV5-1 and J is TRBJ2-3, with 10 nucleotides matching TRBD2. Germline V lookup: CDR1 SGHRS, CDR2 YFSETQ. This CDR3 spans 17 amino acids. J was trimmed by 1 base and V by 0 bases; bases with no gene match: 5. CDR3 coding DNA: TGCGCCAGCAGCTTGGGACTAGCGGGCGGAGGCACAGATACGCAGTATTTT. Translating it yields CASSLGLAGGGTDTQYF.

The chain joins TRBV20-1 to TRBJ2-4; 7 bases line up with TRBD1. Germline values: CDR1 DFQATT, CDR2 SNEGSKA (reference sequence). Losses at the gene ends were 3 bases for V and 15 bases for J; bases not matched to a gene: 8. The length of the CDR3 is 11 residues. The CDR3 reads CSASDRAGGYF. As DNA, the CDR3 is TGCAGTGCTAGTGACAGGGCAGGAGGGTACTTC.

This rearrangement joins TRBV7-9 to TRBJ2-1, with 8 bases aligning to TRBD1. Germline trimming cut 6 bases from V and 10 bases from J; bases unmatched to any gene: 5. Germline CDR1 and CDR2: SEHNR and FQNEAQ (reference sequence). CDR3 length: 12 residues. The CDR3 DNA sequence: TGTGCCAGCAGGTCGGACAGGGTAGAGCAGTTCTTC. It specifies CASRSDRVEQFF.

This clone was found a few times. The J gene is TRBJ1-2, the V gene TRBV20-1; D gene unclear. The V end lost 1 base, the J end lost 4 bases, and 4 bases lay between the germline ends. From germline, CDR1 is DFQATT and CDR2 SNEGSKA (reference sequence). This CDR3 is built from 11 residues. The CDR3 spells CSARGGYGYTF. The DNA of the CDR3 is TGCAGTGCTAGAGGTGGCTATGGCTACACCTTC.

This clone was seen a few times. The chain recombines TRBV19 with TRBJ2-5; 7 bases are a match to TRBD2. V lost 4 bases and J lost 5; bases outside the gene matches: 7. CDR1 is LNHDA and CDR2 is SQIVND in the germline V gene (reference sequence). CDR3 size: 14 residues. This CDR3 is CASSTPDGRETQYF. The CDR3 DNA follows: TGTGCCAGTAGTACCCCGGACGGGAGGGAGACCCAGTACTTC. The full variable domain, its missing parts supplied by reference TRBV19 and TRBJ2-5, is DGGITQSPKYLFRKEGQNVTLSCEQNLNHDAMYWYRQDPGQGLRLIYYSQIVNDFQKGDIAEGYSVSREKKESFPLTVTSAQKNPTAFYLCASSTPDGRETQYFGPGTRLLVL.

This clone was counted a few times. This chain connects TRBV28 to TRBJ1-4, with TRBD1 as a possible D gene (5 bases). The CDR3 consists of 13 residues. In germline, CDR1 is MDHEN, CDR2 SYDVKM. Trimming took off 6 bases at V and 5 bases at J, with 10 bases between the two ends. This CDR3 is CASRSGQNEKLFF. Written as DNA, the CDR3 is TGTGCCAGCAGATCAGGGCAGAATGAAAAACTGTTTTTT. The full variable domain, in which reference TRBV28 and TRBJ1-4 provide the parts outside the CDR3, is DVKVTQSSRYLVKRTGEKVFLECVQDMDHENMFWYRQDPGLGLRLIYFSYDVKMKEKGDIPEGYSVSREKKERFSLILESASTNQTSMYLCASRSGQNEKLFFGSGTQLSVL.

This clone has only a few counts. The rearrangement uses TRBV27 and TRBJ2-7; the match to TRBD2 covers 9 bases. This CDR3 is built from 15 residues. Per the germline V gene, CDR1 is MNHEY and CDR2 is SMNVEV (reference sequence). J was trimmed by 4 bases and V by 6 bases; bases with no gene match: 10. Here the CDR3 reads CASSPAGGEDYEQYF. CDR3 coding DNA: TGTGCCAGCAGCCCAGCGGGGGGCGAGGATTACGAGCAGTACTTC.

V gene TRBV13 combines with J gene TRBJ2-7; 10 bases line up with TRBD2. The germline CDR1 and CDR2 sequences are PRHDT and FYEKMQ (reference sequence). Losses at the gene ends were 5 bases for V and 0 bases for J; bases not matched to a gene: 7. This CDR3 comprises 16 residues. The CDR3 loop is CASSRLVAGGSYEQYF. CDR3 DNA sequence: TGTGCCAGCAGCCGACTGGTAGCGGGGGGCTCCTACGAGCAGTACTTC.

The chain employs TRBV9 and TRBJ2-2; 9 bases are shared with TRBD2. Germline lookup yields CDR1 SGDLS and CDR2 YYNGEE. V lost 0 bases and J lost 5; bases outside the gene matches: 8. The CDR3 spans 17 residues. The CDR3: CASSVGLAGRSTGELFF. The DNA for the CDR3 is TGTGCCAGCAGCGTAGGGCTAGCGGGGCGGTCGACCGGGGAGCTGTTTTTT.

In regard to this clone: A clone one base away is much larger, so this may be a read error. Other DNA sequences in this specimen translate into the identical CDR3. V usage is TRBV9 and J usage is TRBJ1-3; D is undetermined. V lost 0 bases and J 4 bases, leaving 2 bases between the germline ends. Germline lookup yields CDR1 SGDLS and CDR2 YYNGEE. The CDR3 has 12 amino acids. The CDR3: CASSVEGNTIYF. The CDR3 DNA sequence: TGTGCCAGCAGCGTAGAAGGAAACACCATATATTTT.

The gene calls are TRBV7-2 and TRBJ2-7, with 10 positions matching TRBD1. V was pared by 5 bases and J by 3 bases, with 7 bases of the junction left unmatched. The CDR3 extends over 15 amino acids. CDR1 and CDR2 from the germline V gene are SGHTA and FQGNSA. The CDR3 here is CASSARDRGSYEQYF. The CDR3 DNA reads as TGTGCCAGCAGCGCAAGGGACAGGGGAAGCTACGAGCAGTACTTC.

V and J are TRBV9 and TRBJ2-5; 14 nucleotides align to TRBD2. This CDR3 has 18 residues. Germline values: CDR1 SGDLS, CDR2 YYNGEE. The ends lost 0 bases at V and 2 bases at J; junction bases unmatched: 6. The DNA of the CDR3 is TGTGCCAGCAGCGTAGCCGGGACTAGCGGGGGCCATCAAGAGACCCAGTACTTC. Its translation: CASSVAGTSGGHQETQYF.

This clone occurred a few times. The DNA of the CDR3 is TGTGCCAGCAGCTCCCTTACTAGCGAGGGGGGGCAGTTCTTC. Its translation is CASSSLTSEGGQFF. V is TRBV9 and J is TRBJ2-1; possible D gene TRBD2, 7 bases. CDR3 length: 14 amino acids. V shed 4 bases and J shed 12 bases, with 20 bases lying between them. Germline V gives CDR1 SGDLS, CDR2 YYNGEE.